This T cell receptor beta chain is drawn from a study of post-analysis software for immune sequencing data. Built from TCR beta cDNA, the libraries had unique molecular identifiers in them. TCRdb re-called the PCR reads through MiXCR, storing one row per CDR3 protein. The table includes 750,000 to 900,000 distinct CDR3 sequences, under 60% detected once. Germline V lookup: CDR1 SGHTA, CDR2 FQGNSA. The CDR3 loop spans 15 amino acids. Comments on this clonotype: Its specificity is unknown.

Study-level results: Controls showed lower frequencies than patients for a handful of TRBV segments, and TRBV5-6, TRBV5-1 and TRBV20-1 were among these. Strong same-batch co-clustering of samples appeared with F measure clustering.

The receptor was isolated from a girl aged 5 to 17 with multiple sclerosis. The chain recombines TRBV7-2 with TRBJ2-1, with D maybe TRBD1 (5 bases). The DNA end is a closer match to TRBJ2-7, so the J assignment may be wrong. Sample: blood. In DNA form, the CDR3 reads TGTGCCAGCAGTGGGGCACTAAGCTCCTACAATGAGCAGTACTTC. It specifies CASSGALSSYNEQYF.